This T cell receptor beta chain was sequenced during a study of graft-versus-host responses after intestinal transplantation. Study as a whole: Those transplanted obtained multivisceral, liver-intestinal, or isolated intestinal grafts. Anti-thymocyte globulin was used for induction in all recipients, who then took tacrolimus and steroids for about three years.

Study results and limitations: Recipient marrow held GvH clones, some first seen in ileum or blood.

This CDR3 contains 19 residues. V was pared by 4 bases and J by 1 base, with 27 bases between. Germline loops: CDR1 SGHRS, CDR2 YFSETQ. On this clone: Its antigen is not identified.

Samples of post-transplant bone marrow were collected from the posterior iliac crest or another site. Generated by immunoSEQ multiplex PCR, the TCRdb table keeps only in-frame clones and is missing some. The sample has fewer than 70,000 clones; around 90% are singletons. The chain uses TRBV5-1 and TRBJ2-7; perhaps TRBD2 as D (7 bases). The sample here was bone marrow, taken 734 days after intestinal transplantation. The TCR comes from a human patient who received an intestinal transplant, so some T cells may come from the graft donor. CDR3 protein: CASSPLEGSAGAWSYEQYF. CDR3 DNA sequence: TGCGCCAGCAGCCCCCTGGAGGGATCTGCGGGGGCTTGGTCCTACGAGCAGTACTTC.